This entry concerns a single TCR beta chain. Its antigen is not identified. The entirety of the isolated RNA underwent reverse transcription, so expressed TCRB transcripts were sequenced. Assay: immunoSEQ multiplex PCR; the TCRdb copy retains only in-frame clones and omits some. The repertoire holds roughly 220,000 clones, with 16% as singletons. This entry comes from a study of beta chain features in type 1 diabetes. The study, taken as a whole, reports: Among all four CD4+ subsets, Type 1 diabetes patients had TCRB CDR3s that were moderately but significantly shorter.

This TCR was recovered from a man younger than 40 with type 1 diabetes. Input material: naive CD4+ T cells from blood.

The CDR3 region has the DNA TGCGCCAGCAGCCAACGGAACATACAAGAGACCCAGTACTTC. It specifies CASSQRNIQETQYF. This sequence joins TRBV5-1 and TRBJ2-5; D is uncertain. The V gene lost 4 bases and the J gene lost 2 bases, with 12 bases spanning the gap. Germline V gene lookup returns CDR1 SGHRS and CDR2 YFSETQ. CDR3 length equals 14 residues.